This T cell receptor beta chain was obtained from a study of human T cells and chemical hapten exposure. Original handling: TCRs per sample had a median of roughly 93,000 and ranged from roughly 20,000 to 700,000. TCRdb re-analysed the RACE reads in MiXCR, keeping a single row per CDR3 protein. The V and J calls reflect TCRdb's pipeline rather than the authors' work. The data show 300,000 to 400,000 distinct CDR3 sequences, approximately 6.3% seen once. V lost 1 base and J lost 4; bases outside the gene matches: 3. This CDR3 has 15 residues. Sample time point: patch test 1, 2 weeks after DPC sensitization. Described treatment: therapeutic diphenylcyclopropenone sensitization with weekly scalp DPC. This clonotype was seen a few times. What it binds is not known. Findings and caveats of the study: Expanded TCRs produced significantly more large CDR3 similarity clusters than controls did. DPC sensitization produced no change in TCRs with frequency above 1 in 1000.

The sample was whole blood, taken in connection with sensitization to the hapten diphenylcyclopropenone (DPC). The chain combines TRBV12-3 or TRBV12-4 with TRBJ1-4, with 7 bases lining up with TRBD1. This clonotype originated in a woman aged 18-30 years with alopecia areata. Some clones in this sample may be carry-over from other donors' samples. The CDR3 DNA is TGTGCCAGCAGTTTAGGACAGGGCAGTAATGAAAAACTGTTTTTT. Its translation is CASSLGQGSNEKLFF.